This record concerns one TCR beta chain sequence. Its target antigen remains unknown. No base quality information exists; no much larger clone differs at one position. The data are from a study of cytomegalovirus exposure and HLA in healthy donors (dated by TCRdb to 2017 to 2019). Turning to the overall study: An earlier analysis of around 600 of the donors reported approximately 290 Gb of sequence data and roughly 100 million unique TCR beta sequences from 150 million to 200 million T cells. A later analysis re-examined previously published TCR beta repertoires from more than 650 donors and added high-resolution HLA genotyping to investigate patterns of TCR occurrence. To predict cytomegalovirus infection status, the study brought together high-throughput TCR immunosequencing, statistical association of individual TCRs with disease status, and machine learning. Class I and class II HLA loci were covered by the typing at four-digit resolution. Several DR-DQ haplotypes were treated as single units for association and clustering because of strong linkage in the cohort. An early release covering around 630 HLA-typed donors comprised about 300 gigabases of sequencing data and about 90 million unique TCR sequences. The T cell repertoires of 666 subjects were profiled by immunosequencing and related to cytomegalovirus serostatus. A separate validation cohort of about 110 different subjects was used in addition to the 666-subject first cohort. Genome-wide SNP genotypes for about 60% of the roughly 670 donors were used in a later genetic analysis, which treated that subset as a discovery cohort. To decide whether each TCR beta V gene segment behaved as functional or pseudogenic, an earlier analysis of several hundred of the donors relied on high-throughput TCR beta sequencing. Alongside the repertoire data, information on donor age, sex, ethnicity and CMV serostatus was compiled. The number of typed donors differed by locus: about 620-640 for A, B, C, DRB1 and DQB1; 522 for DQA1; some 590 for DPA1; and about 450 for DPB1. Among about 400 genotyped donors of the cohort, an average of roughly 230,000 unique TCR beta nucleotide sequences was sequenced per donor, of which about 19% were non-productive. Of the approximately 400 genotyped donors, about 80% fell in the genetic ancestry cluster associated with self-reported Caucasian donors. The study was designed to test whether signatures of past pathogen exposure could be identified by cataloging public T cell receptors. Every repertoire in the discovery cohort had been generated on one and the same sequencing platform. Rather than using new phenotypic data, the later analysis identified candidate immune exposures from TCR beta sequences and from how often those sequences occurred across donors. Paper-wide results and their limitations: Linkage disequilibrium might explain the correlated functional status among segregating V segments, but an unknown experimental factor could not be ruled out. A later analysis found that TCR association rates varied across HLA loci, with DRB1 alleles showing the most associated TCRs and HLA-C alleles the fewest. Because counts were too low, roughly 18 rarely observed V segments, including chromosome 9 orphons, were left out of the earlier analysis of about 500 of the donors. It was suggested by the authors that the approach could potentially be generalized to other disease states and immunological phenotypes. Strong co-occurrence of HLA alleles, especially DR and DQ, made assigning TCR associations to individual alleles difficult. According to a later analysis, parvovirus B19, influenza, CMV and Epstein-Barr virus appeared linked to several top co-occurrence clusters. Immune exposure information for the cohort was limited to CMV serostatus. The study listed 164 TCR beta chains as associated with cytomegalovirus. Some IMGT-functional V segments, including TRBV6-2 and TRBV6-3, could not be told apart with the 87-base-pair reads, so those segments were excluded. Compared with equally common non-associated chains, HLA-associated TCR beta chains in a later analysis were more clonally expanded and had lower generation probabilities. The sequencing pipeline was judged likely to have produced a cluster of highly shared sequence variants as a technical artifact. According to a later analysis, most CMV-associated TCR beta chains appeared to be HLA-restricted, and the HLA associations seemed to be driven largely by CMV exposure. The classifier was reported to diagnose cytomegalovirus status with high specificity and sensitivity in both the original and validation cohorts. Most TCR sequences were observed very rarely across donors, whereas some public TCRs were present in many individuals. In a later genetic analysis, a missense DCLRE1C variant was associated with V-gene and J-gene trimming of TCR beta chains, and the association was replicated in an independent cohort. In vitro tests confirmed that a few of the cytomegalovirus-associated TCR beta chains recognize cytomegalovirus antigens. Only TCR beta chains were sequenced in this cohort, and the absence of alpha or paired-chain data limited detectable features. According to a later genetic analysis, donors in an Asian-associated ancestry cluster had fewer N-insertions in productive TCRs than the approximately 670-donor mean. HLA typing was unavailable for some donors at each locus, so association tests used only the typed subset. The presence/absence analyses assumed that sequencing depth was roughly uniform across donors, and that assumption may not be true. In an earlier analysis of fewer than 750 of the donors, most TCR beta V segments were observed in productive rearrangements about 87% or about 30% of the time, broadly matching IMGT annotations. Specific HLA alleles were associated with roughly 17,000 TCR beta sequences at a false discovery rate of 0.05 in a later analysis. A further reported finding was that TCR beta sequences accurately predicted the HLA-A and HLA-B alleles for most subjects in the first cohort.

In total, 666 healthy bone marrow donors made up the cohort. All cohort members were sampled while nominally healthy, although unrecorded immune exposures were likely present. The donor tested CMV seropositive and was one of the 289 seropositive cohort members. A peripheral blood sample was provided by each donor, and peripheral blood mononuclear cells were used for TCR beta sequencing. Genomic DNA extraction from the blood cell samples was performed with the Qiagen DNeasy Blood Extraction Kit. The receptor library was made with the immunoSEQ multiplex PCR assay. For the multiplex PCR, a mixture combining 60 forward primers for TCR Vbeta segments and 13 reverse primers for TCR Jbeta segments was used. Amplification of the CDR3 region of rearranged TCR beta genes was performed with a multiplex PCR assay on genomic DNA. The Illumina HiSeq System was used to sequence the amplified TCR beta libraries as 87-base-pair reads. The published analysis was carried out like this. A later analysis tallied about 77 million unique TCR beta chains across the approximately 670 repertoires, and about 12 million of those chains were shared by two or more donors. A nearest-neighbor algorithm error-corrected the raw reads and collapsed the reads into unique sequences, merging closely related sequences to remove PCR and sequencing errors. CDR3 sequences were aligned to IMGT reference sequences to assign V, D and J gene segments. Each retained sequence needed at least a six-nucleotide match to both a V gene segment and a J gene segment. Rearrangements were classified as productive when the CDR3 lacked stop codons and remained in frame with V and J, and all other rearrangements were classified as non-productive. Following IMGT convention, CDR3 was defined as the stretch from the second conserved V-encoded cysteine to the conserved J-encoded phenylalanine. The earlier analysis of 450 to 750 of the donors excluded any sequence lacking an unambiguous match to a single V gene segment. An earlier analysis of 500 to 700 of the donors classified V segments as functional when productive rearrangements were above 56.7% and as segregating when the standard deviation between donors was above 5%. A statistical classification framework was developed to diagnose cytomegalovirus status using the catalog of TCR beta chain sequences. In a later analysis, TCR nucleotide sequences were compared against IMGT/GENE-DB human TR gene sequences so that V and J genes could be assigned. Using the TCRdist pipeline, a later analysis assigned CDR3 sequences along with most-parsimonious VDJ recombination scenarios. A later analysis defined each TCR beta chain by its CDR3 amino acid sequence plus V-gene family, and excluded reads lacking a unique V-gene family. A later analysis removed 500 to 650 highly shared, low-generation-probability nucleotide sequences to deal with suspected cross-contamination and a sequencing artifact. For each public chain, a later analysis derived a clonal expansion index from normalized ranks of inferred template counts within each repertoire. In a later analysis, generation probabilities were computed using a VDJ recombination model fitted to out-of-frame rearrangements, and the results were checked against IGoR. In a later analysis, TCR-TCR, TCR-HLA and TCR-CMV co-occurrence was scored with hypergeometric tests, and a repertoire-size bias correction was applied to TCR pairs. In a later analysis, false discovery rates were estimated by permuting HLA or CMV assignments 20 times. In a later analysis, co-occurring TCRs were grouped using DBSCAN, and TCRdist sequence similarity was added for clustering within HLA-allele-positive subsets. Co-occurrence clustering excluded repertoires with fewer than 30,000 or more than 120,000 public chains, plus five with anomalous nucleotide sharing. TCRdb carries this immuneACCESS record with in-frame sequences only. Its versions omit some clonotypes, under half of them owing to an unresolved V gene in the studies checked, with the rest unexplained. V, J and clone size are those of that table, while D and trimming were read from the DNA. The sample table lists roughly 130,000 clones, over 70% of them with a count of one. The ten biggest clones cover around 2.5% of the sample.

Clipping removes 0 bases from V and 6 bases from J, with 13 as the unmatched junction base count. The germline V gene supplies CDR1 SGHRS and CDR2 YFSETQ. The cysteine opens and the phenylalanine closes a CDR3 of 17 amino acids. CDR3 DNA only is kept here, 51 bases in frame from base 1. The source material was PBMCs. This clonotype was sampled from a woman aged 60 to 75 in good health and CMV-seropositive. The chain was built from TRBV5-1 and TRBJ2-7, and 9 junctional nucleotides match TRBD1. The DNA sequence is TGCGCCAGCAGCTTGGCCCCTCCGGGACAGGGAAATTTCGAGCAGTACTTC. Its product reads: CASSLAPPGQGNFEQYF.